Presented here are 7 T cell receptor beta chains from one specimen sequenced in a study of human T cells and chemical hapten exposure. Time point defined: patch test 3, about 24 weeks after DPC sensitization. Treatment specified: therapeutic diphenylcyclopropenone sensitization with weekly scalp DPC. One entry per CDR3 protein, called by TCRdb with MiXCR from the RACE reads. This sample yields some 97,000 distinct CDR3 sequences, of which roughly 27% are seen a single time; around 10% belongs to the top ten. The starting material was whole blood, obtained in connection with sensitization to the hapten diphenylcyclopropenone (DPC). These receptors all come from a man between 35 and 55 years old with alopecia areata. Some clones in this sample may be carry-over from other donors' samples.

The chain employs TRBV2 and TRBJ1-1; TRBD1 agrees at 8 bases. Germline V gene lookup returns CDR1 SNHLY and CDR2 FYNNEI. Trimming at V came to 6 bases and at J to 2 bases, leaving 5 bases not matched to a gene. The CDR3 has 14 amino acids. The CDR3 DNA is TGTGCCAGCAGAGAGACAGGGGCCAACACTGAAGCTTTCTTT. It translates to CASRETGANTEAFF.

This clonotype was seen more than once but under ten times. The rearrangement uses TRBV20-1 and TRBJ1-5; D unresolved. Trimming removed 5 bases from V and 9 bases from J, with 20 bases in between. CDR3 length: 14 amino acids. Germline CDR1 and CDR2: DFQATT and SNEGSKA (reference sequence). The CDR3 loop is CSAEHPGPGRPQHF. The CDR3 region has the DNA TGCAGTGCTGAACATCCGGGCCCCGGACGGCCCCAGCATTTT.

On this clonotype: One end of the junction is discordant with germline, which a read error may explain. The rearrangement links TRBV15 to TRBJ2-3, with 11 positions matching TRBD2. This CDR3 is built from 16 residues. CDR1 is LNHNV, CDR2 YYDKDF, per germline (reference sequence). CDR3 sequence: CATRRGLAGALDTQYF. DNA for the CDR3: TGTGCCACCAGGAGAGGACTAGCGGGTGCTTTAGATACGCAGTATTTT.

For the CDR3, the DNA is TGTGCCAGCTCACCCTCCGGGACAGCTTCCTATAGCAATCAGCCCCAGCATTTT. This encodes CASSPSGTASYSNQPQHF. The chain joins TRBV18 to TRBJ1-5, with 7 positions matching TRBD1. The length of the CDR3 is 18 residues. Unmatched junction bases numbered 11, after V lost 3 bases and J lost 0 bases. Germline V gene sequence: CDR1 KGHSH, CDR2 LQKENI.

The V gene is TRBV12-3 or TRBV12-4, the J gene TRBJ2-7; 13 nucleotides line up with TRBD2. V lost 5 bases and J lost 2; bases outside the gene matches: 9. CDR3 size: 17 residues. The CDR3, as DNA: TGTGCCAGCAGTCGAGGACTAGCGGGAGTGGCTCCCTACGAGCAGTACTTC. This sequence encodes CASSRGLAGVAPYEQYF.

This clonotype was seen only a few times. The chain recombines TRBV29-1 with TRBJ2-1; 7 bases are a match to TRBD2. The CDR3 is made up of 13 amino acids. V was clipped by 3 bases and J by 2 bases; unmatched bases: 1. Germline CDR1 and CDR2: SQVTM and ANQGSEA. DNA for the CDR3: TGCAGCGTTGAGGGACTAACCTACAATGAGCAGTTCTTC. Protein product: CSVEGLTYNEQFF.

CDR3 loop: CASSGQGGGGNTIYF. CDR3 DNA sequence: TGTGCCAGCAGTGGGCAGGGCGGTGGAGGAAACACCATATATTTT. The rearrangement joins TRBV6-1 to TRBJ1-3, with D perhaps matching TRBD1 (5 bases). The CDR3 has 15 amino acids. Germline values: CDR1 MNHNS, CDR2 SASEGT. V was clipped by 4 bases and J by 4 bases, with 14 bases between them.